Presented here are 8 T cell receptor beta chains from one specimen sequenced in a study of identical twins. TCRdb reprocessed the 5' RACE reads with MiXCR, giving one entry per CDR3 protein. The table records 460,000 or so distinct CDR3 sequences, 11% to 15% of them present only once. This same sample was also taken into another study, of yellow fever vaccine responses in identical twins.

The sample consisted of CD4+ T cells sorted from blood. Receptor source: a young woman in good health.

This clonotype appeared many times. The genes are TRBV7-2 and TRBJ2-7; no clear D. V lost 1 base and J lost 3, with 10 bases in between. The germline V gene encodes CDR1 SGHTA and CDR2 FQGNSA. The CDR3 length is 14 residues. CDR3 region: CASSLGTSYYEQYF. In nucleotides, the CDR3 is TGTGCCAGCAGCTTAGGGACGAGTTACTACGAGCAGTACTTC. Full variable domain (remainder filled in from reference TRBV7-2 and TRBJ2-7): GAGVSQSPSNKVTEKGKDVELRCDPISGHTALYWYRQSLGQGLEFLIYFQGNSAPDKSGLPSDRFSAERTGGSVSTLTIQRTQQEDSAVYLCASSLGTSYYEQYFGPGTRLTVT.

The gene calls are TRBV6-1 and TRBJ2-7; 10 nucleotides line up with TRBD2. Germline V lookup: CDR1 MNHNS, CDR2 SASEGT. The trim removed 6 bases at V and 4 bases at J, leaving 9 bases unmatched. This CDR3 region has 15 residues. The CDR3 nucleotides read TGTGCCAGCAGAAGGGCGCTAGCGGGAGAGTACGAGCAGTACTTC. This gives the protein CASRRALAGEYEQYF.

This clonotype came up a few times. The chain is built from TRBV4-3 and TRBJ2-2; a possible D gene is TRBD2 (5 bases). V lost 1 base and J lost 6, with 12 bases in between. Germline V CDR1 and CDR2: LGHNA, YSLEER. The CDR3 has 15 amino acids. The CDR3 bases are TGCGCCAGCAGCCAAGGCGTCCGAGGGCCCGGGGAGCTGTTTTTT. Translated, it gives CASSQGVRGPGELFF.

This chain links TRBV3-1 with TRBJ2-3; D remains unclear. V was clipped by 0 bases and J by 4 bases, with 14 bases between them. There are 16 residues in the CDR3. The V gene's germline CDR1 is LGHDT and CDR2 YNNKEL (reference sequence). CDR3 region: CASSQEGKKWADTQYF. DNA for the CDR3: TGTGCCAGCAGCCAAGAGGGTAAAAAGTGGGCAGATACGCAGTATTTT.

This chain links TRBV19 with TRBJ2-5; D is perhaps TRBD1 (5 bases). CDR3 length equals 17 residues. V lost 3 bases and J 0 bases, leaving 17 bases between the germline ends. Germline CDR1 and CDR2: LNHDA and SQIVND (reference sequence). The CDR3 DNA follows: TGTGCCAGTAGTATCTTCTCGCGGAAGGGGAACCAAGAGACCCAGTACTTC. Protein: CASSIFSRKGNQETQYF.

A few counts support this clonotype. This sequence joins TRBV6-2 or TRBV6-3 and TRBJ2-7, with D hard to call. The V gene's germline CDR1 is MNHEY and CDR2 SVGEGT. The CDR3 has 14 residues. Trimming took off 0 bases at V and 2 bases at J, with 8 bases between the two ends. The CDR3 nucleotides are TGTGCCAGCAGTTACTCGAACGGAGCCTACGAGCAGTACTTC. This encodes CASSYSNGAYEQYF.

The chain couples TRBV6-2 or TRBV6-3 to TRBJ2-7; D call uncertain. CDR3 size: 11 residues. CDR1 is MNHEY and CDR2 is SVGEGT in the germline V gene. V lost 8 bases, J lost 7 bases, and 12 bases lay in between. In DNA form, the CDR3 reads TGTGCCAGCTCATATACGTGGGAGCAGTACTTC. Its protein is CASSYTWEQYF.

The J gene is TRBJ2-2, the V gene TRBV11-3; D not certain. Germline V gene sequence: CDR1 SGHNT, CDR2 YENEEA. The CDR3 has 14 residues. The V and J ends lost 2 bases and 3 bases respectively, with 7 bases between them. CDR3 in DNA: TGTGCCAGCAGCTTATCGGTGCACACCGGGGAGCTGTTTTTT. As protein: CASSLSVHTGELFF.